The clone carrying this T cell receptor (beta chain) appeared once. The germline V and J ends were trimmed by 7 bases and 1 base, with 11 bases remaining between them. The CDR3 spans 14 residues. CDR1 is MGHDK, CDR2 SYGVNS, per germline. These data originate in a study of T cell repertoires and Cas9 in healthy adults. Sequenced by immunoSEQ multiplex PCR; TCRdb stores in-frame clones only, minus some. The data contain over a thousand clones, around 80% of them singletons. V gene TRBV25-1 combines with J gene TRBJ1-3; D remains unclear. The receptor's source is a human donor in good health. The sample consisted of SpCas9-reactive Tregs (CD4+, CD25+, CD127-, CD137+, CD154-) from PBMCs; culture status not recorded. CDR3 amino acids: CASKGWESGNTIYF. In DNA form, the CDR3 reads TGTGCCAGCAAAGGCTGGGAGTCTGGAAACACCATATATTTT.